The present TCR beta chain was sequenced within a study of blood T cell repertoires in COVID-19. Study-level background: Specimens from acute and convalescent COVID-19 originated in the United States, Italy and Spain.

This CDR3 is 13 amino acids long. Germline assignment: CDR1 SNHLY and CDR2 FYNNEI. Trimming removed 9 bases at V and 2 bases at J, with 13 bases between. Original handling: Counts of nucleated cells, estimated from reference gene primer amplification, were obtained. Profiled with immunoSEQ multiplex PCR; TCRdb holds only in-frame clones, not every one. Clone size and V and J calls were adopted from that table, with D and trimming inferred from the DNA. The data contain approximately 300,000 clones, about nine tenths of them singletons. This TCR was sampled from a woman in her 50s who had recovered from COVID-19. V and J are TRBV2 and TRBJ1-1; D is perhaps TRBD1 (5 bases). The sequencing sample was made of peripheral blood. CDR3 nucleotides: TGTGCCAGTCTCGCCCAGGGCAACACTGAAGCTTTCTTT. Translation gives CASLAQGNTEAFF.